This T cell receptor (beta chain) came from a study of spatial heterogeneity in lung cancer. Time point described: sample taken at primary tumor resection. Unsorted samples of tumor, nontumor lung or frozen PBMC had their whole RNA sequenced. The germline gives CDR1 MDHEN, CDR2 SYDVKM. V lost 3 bases, J lost 5 bases, and 10 bases stayed unmatched. This CDR3 region has 15 residues. A single record per CDR3 protein comes from TCRdb applying MiXCR to the 5' RACE reads. The sample yields about 60,000 distinct CDR3 sequences, about 8% seen once. V gene TRBV28 combines with J gene TRBJ2-7; 7 bases fit TRBD2. The TCR comes from a female donor with early-stage non-small cell lung cancer. Sequenced here: PBMCs, sampled at surgery. The CDR3 is CASSFFMLGGNEQYF. The CDR3 region has the DNA TGTGCCAGCAGTTTTTTTATGTTGGGAGGGAACGAGCAGTACTTC.